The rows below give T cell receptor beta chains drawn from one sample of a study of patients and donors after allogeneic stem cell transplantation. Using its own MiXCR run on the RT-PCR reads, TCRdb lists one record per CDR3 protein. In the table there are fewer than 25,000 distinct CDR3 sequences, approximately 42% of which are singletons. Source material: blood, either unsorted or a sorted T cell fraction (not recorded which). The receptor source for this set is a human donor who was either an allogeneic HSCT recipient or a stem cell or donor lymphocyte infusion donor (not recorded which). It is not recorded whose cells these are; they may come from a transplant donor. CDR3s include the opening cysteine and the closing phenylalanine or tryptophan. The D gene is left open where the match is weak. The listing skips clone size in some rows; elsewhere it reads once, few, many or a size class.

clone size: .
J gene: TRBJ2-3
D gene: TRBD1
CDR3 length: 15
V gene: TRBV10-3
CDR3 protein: CAISETGQGAVTQYF
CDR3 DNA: TGTGCCATCAGTGAGACAGGACAGGGGGCTGTTACGCAGTATTTT

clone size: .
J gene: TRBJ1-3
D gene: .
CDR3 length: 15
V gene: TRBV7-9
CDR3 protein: CASSLFSLAGNTIYF
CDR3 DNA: TGTGCCAGCAGCTTATTTAGTCTCGCTGGAAACACCATATATTTT

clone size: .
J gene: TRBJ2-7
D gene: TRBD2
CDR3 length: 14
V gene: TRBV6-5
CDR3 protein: CASSRLAGVGEQYF
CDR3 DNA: TGTGCCAGCAGTCGACTAGCGGGAGTCGGCGAGCAGTACTTC

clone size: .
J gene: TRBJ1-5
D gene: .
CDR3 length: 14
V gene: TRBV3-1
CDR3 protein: CASSQATKGQPQHF
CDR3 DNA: TGTGCCAGCAGCCAAGCCACAAAAGGACAGCCCCAGCATTTT

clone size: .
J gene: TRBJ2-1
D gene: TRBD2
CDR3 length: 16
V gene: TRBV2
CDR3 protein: CATRLAGPFSYNEQFF
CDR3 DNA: TGTGCCACCCGACTAGCGGGTCCTTTCTCCTACAATGAGCAGTTCTTC

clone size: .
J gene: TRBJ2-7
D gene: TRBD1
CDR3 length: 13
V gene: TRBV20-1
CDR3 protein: CSAPSQGSHEQYF
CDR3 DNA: TGCAGTGCCCCCTCACAGGGGTCCCACGAGCAGTACTTC

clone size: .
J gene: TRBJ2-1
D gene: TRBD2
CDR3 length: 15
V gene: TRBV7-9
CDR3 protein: CASSLSGRVHNEQFF
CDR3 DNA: TGTGCCAGCAGCTTAAGCGGGAGGGTACACAATGAGCAGTTCTTC

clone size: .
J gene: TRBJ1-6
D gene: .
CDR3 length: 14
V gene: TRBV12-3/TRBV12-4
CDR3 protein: CASSLRLRGSPLHF
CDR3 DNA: TGTGCCAGCAGTTTAAGGTTGCGGGGATCACCCCTCCACTTT

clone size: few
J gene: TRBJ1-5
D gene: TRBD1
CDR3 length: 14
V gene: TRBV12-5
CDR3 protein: CASGLNRGNQPQHF
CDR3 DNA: TGTGCTAGTGGTTTGAACAGGGGGAATCAGCCCCAGCATTTT

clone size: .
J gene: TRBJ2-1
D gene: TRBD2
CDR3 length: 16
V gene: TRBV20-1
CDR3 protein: CSARELAGDRYNEQFF
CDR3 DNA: TGCAGTGCTAGGGAGCTAGCGGGAGACCGCTACAATGAGCAGTTCTTC

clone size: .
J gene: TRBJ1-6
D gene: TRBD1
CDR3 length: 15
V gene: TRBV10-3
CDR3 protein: CAIRGQGENSSPLHF
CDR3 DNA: TGTGCCATCAGAGGACAGGGGGAGAATTCTTCACCCCTCCACTTT

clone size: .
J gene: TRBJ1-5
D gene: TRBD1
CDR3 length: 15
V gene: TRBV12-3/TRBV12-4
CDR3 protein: CASSLNRGESQPQHF
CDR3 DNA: TGTGCCAGCAGTTTAAACAGGGGCGAGAGTCAGCCCCAGCATTTT

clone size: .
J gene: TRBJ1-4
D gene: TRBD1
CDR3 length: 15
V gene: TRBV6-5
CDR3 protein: CASRTRGTVAEKLFF
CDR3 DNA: TGTGCCAGCAGAACCCGCGGGACAGTTGCAGAAAAACTGTTTTTT

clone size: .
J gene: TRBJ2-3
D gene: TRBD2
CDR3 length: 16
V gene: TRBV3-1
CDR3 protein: CASSQFLAGAGDTQYF
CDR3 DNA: TGTGCCAGCAGCCAATTTCTAGCGGGAGCTGGAGATACGCAGTATTTT

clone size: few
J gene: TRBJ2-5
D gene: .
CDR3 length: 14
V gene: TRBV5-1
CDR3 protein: CASRWATPQETQYF
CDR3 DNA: TGCGCCAGCAGATGGGCCACCCCACAAGAGACCCAGTACTTC

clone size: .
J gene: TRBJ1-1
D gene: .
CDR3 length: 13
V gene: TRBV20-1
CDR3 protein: CSASLAFHTEAFF
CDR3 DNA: TGCAGTGCTAGCTTGGCGTTCCACACTGAAGCTTTCTTT

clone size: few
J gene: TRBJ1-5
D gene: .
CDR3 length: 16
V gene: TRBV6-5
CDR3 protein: CASSPSRGMGNQPQHF
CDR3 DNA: TGTGCCAGCAGCCCCTCCAGGGGAATGGGCAATCAGCCCCAGCATTTT

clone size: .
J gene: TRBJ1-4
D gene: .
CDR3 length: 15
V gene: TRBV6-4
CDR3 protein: CASSDSGAVDEKLFF
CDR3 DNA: TGTGCCAGCAGTGACTCGGGGGCCGTGGATGAAAAACTGTTTTTT

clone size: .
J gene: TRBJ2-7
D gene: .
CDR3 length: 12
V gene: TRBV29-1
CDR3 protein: CSVERLGYEQYF
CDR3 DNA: TGCAGCGTTGAAAGACTAGGCTACGAGCAGTACTTC

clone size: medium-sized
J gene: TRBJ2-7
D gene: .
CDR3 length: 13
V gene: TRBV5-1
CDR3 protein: CASSLEGSYEQYF
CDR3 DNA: TGCGCCAGCAGCTTGGAGGGCTCCTACGAGCAGTACTTC

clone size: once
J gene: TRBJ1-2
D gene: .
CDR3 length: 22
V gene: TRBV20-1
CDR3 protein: CSASLGRVRLTSRLIANYGYTF
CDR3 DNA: TGCAGTGCTAGTCTGGGAAGAGTGAGATTGACCAGCAGACTGATTGCTAACTATGGCTACACCTTC

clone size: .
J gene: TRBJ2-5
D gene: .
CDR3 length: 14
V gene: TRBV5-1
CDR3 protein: CASSPDSYQETQYF
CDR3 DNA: TGCGCCAGCAGCCCGGACAGCTACCAAGAGACCCAGTACTTC

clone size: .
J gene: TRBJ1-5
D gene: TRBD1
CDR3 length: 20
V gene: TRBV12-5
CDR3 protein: CASGPEYLGTGERENQPQHF
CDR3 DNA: TGTGCTAGTGGTCCCGAATACCTCGGGACAGGGGAAAGGGAAAATCAGCCCCAGCATTTT

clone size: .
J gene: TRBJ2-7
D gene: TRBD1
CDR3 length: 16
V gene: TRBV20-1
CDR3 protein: CSARDRQGIFVDEQYF
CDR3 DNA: TGCAGTGCTAGGGATCGACAGGGCATTTTCGTCGACGAGCAGTACTTC

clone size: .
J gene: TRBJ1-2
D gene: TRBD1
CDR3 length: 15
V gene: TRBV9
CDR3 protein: CASSVTDRALLGYTF
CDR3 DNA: TGTGCCAGCAGCGTAACCGACAGGGCTCTCTTAGGCTACACCTTC

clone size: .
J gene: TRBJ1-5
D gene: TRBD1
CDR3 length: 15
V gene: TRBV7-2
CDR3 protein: CASSRTGQVNQPQHF
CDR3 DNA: TGTGCCAGCAGCAGGACGGGACAGGTCAATCAGCCCCAGCATTTT

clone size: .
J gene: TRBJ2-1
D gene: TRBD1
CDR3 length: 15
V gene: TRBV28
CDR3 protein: CASSSGQALGGEQFF
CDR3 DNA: TGTGCCAGCAGTTCGGGACAGGCCCTGGGGGGTGAGCAGTTCTTC

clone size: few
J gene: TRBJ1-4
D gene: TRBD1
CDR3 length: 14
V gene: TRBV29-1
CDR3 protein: CSVFLRGRVEKLFF
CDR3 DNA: TGCAGCGTTTTCCTCAGGGGGCGCGTTGAAAAACTGTTTTTT